The present T cell receptor (beta chain) was sequenced within a study of blood T cells in healthy people across ages. PCR was performed a second time for about 6 to 12 cycles using a sample-barcoded 5' primer and a J-beta primer mix. With 12 random nucleotides, a template-switch adaptor tagged each individual cDNA molecule. TCRdb fed the 5' RACE reads into MiXCR, producing one record per CDR3 protein. The sample has about 1,500,000 distinct CDR3 sequences, approximately 30% seen once; the top ten hold around 7.7%. The germline V gene encodes CDR1 DFQATT and CDR2 SNEGSKA (reference sequence). Trimming removed 2 bases at V and 6 bases at J, with 14 bases between. The CDR3 is 14 residues long.

This clonotype originated in a woman younger than 45 in good health. The V and J genes are TRBV20-1 and TRBJ2-1; TRBD1 is a possible D gene (6 bases). The sample consisted of blood. The CDR3 region has the DNA TGCAGTGCTAGATCCTACGAACAGGGCAATGAGCAGTTCTTC. Translating it yields CSARSYEQGNEQFF.